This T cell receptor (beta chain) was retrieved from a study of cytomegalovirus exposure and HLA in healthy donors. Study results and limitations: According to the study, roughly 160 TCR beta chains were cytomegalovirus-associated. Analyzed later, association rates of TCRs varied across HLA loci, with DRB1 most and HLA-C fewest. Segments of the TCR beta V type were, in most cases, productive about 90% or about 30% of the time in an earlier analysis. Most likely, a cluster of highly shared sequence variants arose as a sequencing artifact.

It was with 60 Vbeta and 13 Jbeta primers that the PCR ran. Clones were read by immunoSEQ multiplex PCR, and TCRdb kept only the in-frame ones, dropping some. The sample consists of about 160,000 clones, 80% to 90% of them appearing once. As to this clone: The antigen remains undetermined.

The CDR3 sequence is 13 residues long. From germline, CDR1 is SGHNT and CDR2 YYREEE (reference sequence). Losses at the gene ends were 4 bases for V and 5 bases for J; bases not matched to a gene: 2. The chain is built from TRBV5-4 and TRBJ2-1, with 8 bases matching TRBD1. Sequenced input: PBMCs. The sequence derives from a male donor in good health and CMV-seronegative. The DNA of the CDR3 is TGTGCCAGCAGCCGGACAGGGAACAATGAGCAGTTCTTC. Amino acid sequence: CASSRTGNNEQFF.